The 23 T cell receptor beta chains in this list originate from one sample, sequenced in a study of shared clonotypes between healthy human individuals. The data were produced by immunoSEQ multiplex PCR, yet TCRdb's version contains in-frame clones alone and is incomplete. In the table there are approximately 720,000 clones, about 91% of which are singletons. CD8 cells regarded as naive lacked CD45RO, were positively chosen for CCR7, and omitted terminally differentiated effector memory CD45RA+ cells. The specimen was naive CD8+ T cells sorted from blood. All receptors come from a man aged 25 to 40 in good health.

J is TRBJ2-3 and V is TRBV6-6; unclear D gene. Trimming pared 0 bases from V and 2 bases from J, leaving 6 bases between. Germline V lookup: CDR1 MNHNY, CDR2 SVGAGI (reference sequence). The CDR3 covers 14 residues. In nucleotides, the CDR3 is TGTGCCAGCAGTTACTCGAAGCTCACAGATACGCAGTATTTT. This translates into CASSYSKLTDTQYF.

The V call is TRBV28, the J call TRBJ1-5, with D possibly matching TRBD1 (6 bases). The CDR3 loop spans 17 amino acids. Trimming took 7 bases from V and 0 from J, leaving 19 bases between them. The germline gives CDR1 MDHEN, CDR2 SYDVKM. CDR3 nucleotide sequence: TGTGCCAGCAACCGACGGGGGGCGAGATATAGCAATCAGCCCCAGCATTTT. It encodes CASNRRGARYSNQPQHF.

The V gene is TRBV2, the J gene TRBJ2-7; a possible D gene is TRBD1 (6 bases). The V and J ends lost 6 bases and 1 base respectively, with 16 bases between them. The CDR3 is 15 amino acids. Germline V lookup: CDR1 SNHLY, CDR2 FYNNEI. CDR3 coding DNA: TGTGCCAGCAGAACCTCCGGCGGACAGTCCTACGAGCAGTACTTC. Protein product: CASRTSGGQSYEQYF. The full variable domain, with the rest looked up from reference TRBV2 and TRBJ2-7, is EPEVTQTPSHQVTQMGQEVILRCVPISNHLYFYWYRQILGQKVEFLVSFYNNEISEKSEIFDDQFSVERPDGSNFTLKIRSTKLEDSAMYFCASRTSGGQSYEQYFGPGTRLTVT.

The J gene is TRBJ2-5, the V gene TRBV4-1; 7 nucleotides align to TRBD2. V dropped 1 base and J dropped 5; count of bases not matched to a gene: 7. Germline values: CDR1 MGHRA, CDR2 YSYEKL. The CDR3 length is 15 residues. For the CDR3, the DNA is TGCGCCAGCAGCCAAGGGGGGGGTAGTACGGAGACCCAGTACTTC. Translation gives CASSQGGGSTETQYF.

V is TRBV11-2 and J is TRBJ1-5; possibly TRBD1 for D (6 bases). Germline lookup yields CDR1 SGHAT and CDR2 FQNNGV. Between the trimmed V and J ends, which lost 1 base and 2 bases, there was a span of 12 bases. This CDR3 contains 16 residues. The CDR3 reads CASSLGRGKRNQPQHF. Written as DNA, the CDR3 is TGTGCCAGCAGCTTAGGGAGGGGGAAGCGCAATCAGCCCCAGCATTTT. Variable domain in full (rest from reference TRBV11-2 and TRBJ1-5): EAGVAQSPRYKIIEKRQSVAFWCNPISGHATLYWYQQILGQGPKLLIQFQNNGVVDDSQLPKDRFSAERLKGVDSTLKIQPAKLEDSAVYLCASSLGRGKRNQPQHFGDGTRLSIL.

This clone came up a few times. The V call is TRBV7-2, the J call TRBJ2-7; no clear D gene. V lost 4 bases, J lost 3 bases, and 7 bases lay in between. The CDR3 covers 12 residues. Germline V gene data show CDR1 as SGHTA and CDR2 as FQGNSA. CDR3 sequence: CASSSANYEQYF. The CDR3, as DNA: TGTGCCAGCAGCTCAGCGAACTACGAGCAGTACTTC.

This clone was recorded a few times. This chain links TRBV28 with TRBJ1-2, with D unresolved. The V and J ends lost 6 bases and 4 bases respectively, with 15 bases between them. CDR1 is MDHEN, CDR2 SYDVKM, per germline. CDR3 length: 14 residues. This CDR3 is CASRFGWGSYGYTF. The DNA for the CDR3 is TGTGCCAGCAGGTTCGGGTGGGGTAGCTATGGCTACACCTTC.

With regard to this clone: The same CDR3 arises from other DNA sequences in this sample as well. V gene TRBV18 combines with J gene TRBJ2-5; D is ambiguous. V shed 0 bases and J shed 4 bases, with 3 bases lying between them. Germline CDR1 and CDR2: KGHSH and LQKENI. CDR3 length equals 12 residues. CDR3 residues: CASSPPLETQYF. The CDR3 DNA is TGTGCCAGCTCACCACCTCTAGAGACCCAGTACTTC.

On this clone: Other DNA sequences in the sample encode the same CDR3. The chain carries TRBV27 and TRBJ2-1; TRBD2 is a possible D gene (5 bases). The CDR3 consists of 13 residues. V lost 3 bases, J lost 6 bases, and 9 bases lay in between. Germline assignment: CDR1 MNHEY and CDR2 SMNVEV (reference sequence). The CDR3, as DNA: TGTGCCAGCAGTTTCGGACTCCTCAATGAGCAGTTCTTC. Translating gives CASSFGLLNEQFF.

The chain links TRBV19 to TRBJ2-7; 7 bases fit TRBD2. Unmatched junction bases numbered 10, after V lost 5 bases and J lost 3 bases. There are 15 residues in the CDR3. Looked up from germline, CDR1 is LNHDA and CDR2 is SQIVND (reference sequence). The CDR3 DNA is TGTGCCAGTAGTCCCGGTGGAGGGGAGGGCTACGAGCAGTACTTC. Amino acid sequence: CASSPGGGEGYEQYF.

The CDR3 is CASSLGTAESSYEQYF. The CDR3 nucleotides are TGTGCCAGCAGCCTAGGGACTGCCGAAAGCTCCTACGAGCAGTACTTC. The V call is TRBV7-9, the J call TRBJ2-7, with D maybe TRBD2 (6 bases). The CDR3 is 16 residues long. In germline, CDR1 is SEHNR, CDR2 FQNEAQ (reference sequence). Trimming shortened V by 5 bases and J by 0 bases, and 17 bases separated the two germline ends.

The chain joins TRBV4-1 to TRBJ1-1; D perhaps matches TRBD1 (5 bases). Germline V lookup: CDR1 MGHRA, CDR2 YSYEKL. The CDR3 is made up of 15 amino acids. The V gene lost 3 bases and the J gene lost 1 base, with 12 bases spanning the gap. The CDR3 DNA sequence: TGCGCCAGCAGCCAGAGACAGACCGCGAACACTGAAGCTTTCTTT. It encodes CASSQRQTANTEAFF.

The gene calls are TRBV27 and TRBJ2-4; TRBD1 matches 9 bases. Trimming cost V 1 base and J 7 bases; bases outside gene matches: 11. The germline V gene has CDR1 MNHEY and CDR2 SMNVEV (reference sequence). The CDR3 consists of 17 residues. This CDR3 is CASSLYPPTGGRNIQYF. Here the CDR3 DNA reads TGTGCCAGCAGTTTATACCCACCGACAGGGGGTCGGAACATTCAGTACTTC.

The rearrangement links TRBV27 to TRBJ2-7; D ambiguous. The germline V and J ends were trimmed by 6 bases and 3 bases, with 12 bases remaining between them. The CDR3 totals 13 residues. Germline CDR1 and CDR2: MNHEY and SMNVEV (reference sequence). The chain's CDR3 is CASSPPGGYEQYF. In nucleotides, the CDR3 is TGTGCCAGCAGCCCACCAGGTGGCTACGAGCAGTACTTC.

The V call is TRBV19, the J call TRBJ2-2; D tentatively reads TRBD1 or TRBD2 (5 bases each). The CDR3 contains 15 residues. The V end was cut by 4 bases, the J end by 2 bases, with 11 bases between. Germline lookup yields CDR1 LNHDA and CDR2 SQIVND (reference sequence). Here the CDR3 reads CASSTGTGNTGELFF. For the CDR3, the DNA is TGTGCCAGTAGTACCGGGACGGGTAACACCGGGGAGCTGTTTTTT.

The rearrangement joins TRBV9 to TRBJ1-3, with D perhaps matching TRBD1 (6 bases). This CDR3 comprises 15 residues. V shed 3 bases and J shed 3 bases, with 13 bases lying between them. The germline CDR1 and CDR2 sequences are SGDLS and YYNGEE. In nucleotides, the CDR3 is TGTGCCAGCAGCGAGGGGGGGTTCAGTGGAAACACCATATATTTT. This sequence encodes CASSEGGFSGNTIYF.

The chain has TRBV27 and TRBJ2-1; D might be TRBD2 (6 bases). Trimming shortened V by 3 bases and J by 6 bases, and 12 bases separated the two germline ends. Germline V gene lookup returns CDR1 MNHEY and CDR2 SMNVEV (reference sequence). The CDR3 is made up of 14 amino acids. The CDR3 DNA sequence: TGTGCCAGCAGTTTCCGGGGGTTGGGCAATGAGCAGTTCTTC. Protein: CASSFRGLGNEQFF.

V usage is TRBV28 and J usage is TRBJ1-2, with TRBD1 matching 8 bases. This CDR3 is built from 14 residues. V shed 10 bases, J shed 3 bases, and the junction held 10 bases outside the gene matches. The germline V gene encodes CDR1 MDHEN and CDR2 SYDVKM. The CDR3 reads CATELGQGDYGYTF. DNA for the CDR3: TGTGCCACTGAATTAGGACAGGGCGACTATGGCTACACCTTC.

The chain links TRBV6-1 to TRBJ1-1; possibly TRBD1 for D (6 bases). The germline gives CDR1 MNHNS, CDR2 SASEGT. There are 14 residues in the CDR3. V lost 2 bases to trimming and J lost 3 bases, with 10 bases between them. DNA of the CDR3: TGTGCCAGCAGTGAACAGCCAGGGGACACTGAAGCTTTCTTT. Translating gives CASSEQPGDTEAFF.

The chain carries TRBV7-9 and TRBJ1-1; D is unresolved. CDR3 length: 15 amino acids. The V and J ends lost 5 bases and 1 base respectively, with 14 bases between them. Germline CDR1 and CDR2: SEHNR and FQNEAQ (reference sequence). The CDR3 coding sequence is TGTGCCAGCAGCCCCGGATTTAACCCGAACACTGAAGCTTTCTTT. The encoded protein is CASSPGFNPNTEAFF.

This chain uses TRBV9 with TRBJ1-1; D remains unclear. The V gene lost 4 bases and the J gene lost 0 bases, with 13 bases spanning the gap. The CDR3 covers 15 residues. Looked up from germline, CDR1 is SGDLS and CDR2 is YYNGEE. The CDR3 nucleotides read TGTGCCAGCAGCCGGAAAGGTACCATGAACACTGAAGCTTTCTTT. Its translation is CASSRKGTMNTEAFF.

V is TRBV9 and J is TRBJ1-1, with D unresolved. The CDR3 totals 14 residues. The germline gives CDR1 SGDLS, CDR2 YYNGEE. Trimming shortened V by 5 bases and J by 3 bases, and 14 bases separated the two germline ends. CDR3 coding DNA: TGTGCCAGCAGTCTTTATTCCGGGGACACTGAAGCTTTCTTT. The encoded protein is CASSLYSGDTEAFF.

The chain recombines TRBV5-1 with TRBJ2-7; possibly TRBD1 for D (6 bases). The germline V gene encodes CDR1 SGHRS and CDR2 YFSETQ. The CDR3 runs 12 residues. The V and J ends lost 7 bases and 3 bases respectively, with 11 bases between them. The CDR3 spells CASGDMNYEQYF. The CDR3 coding sequence is TGCGCCAGCGGGGACATGAACTACGAGCAGTACTTC.